These 24 T cell receptor beta chains originate from one sample sequenced in a study of spatial heterogeneity in lung cancer. From the 5' RACE reads, TCRdb called clonotypes with MiXCR, one entry per CDR3 protein. This table holds 85,000 to 100,000 distinct CDR3 sequences, 19% found once. Time point denoted: blood at routine non-recurrence follow-up after resection. Sequences were derived from PBMCs, sampled at follow-up. The receptors were gathered from a male donor with early-stage non-small cell lung cancer.

The V call is TRBV7-9, the J call TRBJ2-7; 15 bases line up with TRBD2. The V and J ends lost 4 bases and 3 bases, in that order; junction bases with no gene match: 13. The CDR3 runs to 19 residues. CDR1 is SEHNR, CDR2 FQNEAQ, per germline (reference sequence). CDR3 nucleotides: TGTGCCAGCAGCTCAGGGACTAGCGGGAGGCCCGGGTCCTTCTACGAGCAGTACTTC. This codes for CASSSGTSGRPGSFYEQYF.

This chain connects TRBV11-1 to TRBJ2-1, with 11 positions matching TRBD2. The CDR3 is made up of 16 amino acids. J was trimmed by 4 bases and V by 2 bases; bases with no gene match: 4. CDR1 is SGHAT, CDR2 FQDESV, per germline (reference sequence). The CDR3 spells CASSLLGLAGYNEQFF. In DNA form, the CDR3 reads TGTGCCAGCAGCTTATTAGGACTAGCGGGTTACAATGAGCAGTTCTTC.

This clonotype has more than one count but fewer than ten. This chain connects TRBV6-2 or TRBV6-3 to TRBJ2-1; perhaps TRBD2 as D (5 bases). The germline gives CDR1 MNHEY, CDR2 SVGEGT. The CDR3 is made up of 14 amino acids. V lost 5 bases, J lost 7 bases, and 15 bases lay in between. The CDR3 DNA reads TGTGCCAGCAGTAGTGCTCGGAGGACGAATGAGCAGTTCTTC. This translates into CASSSARRTNEQFF.

The J gene is TRBJ1-1, the V gene TRBV6-1, with D uncertain. Between the trimmed V and J ends, which lost 3 bases and 0 bases, there was a span of 5 bases. Germline V lookup: CDR1 MNHNS, CDR2 SASEGT. The CDR3 is 13 residues long. The CDR3 spells CASSDQMNTEAFF. The CDR3 DNA is TGTGCCAGCAGTGACCAGATGAACACTGAAGCTTTCTTT.

This rearrangement joins TRBV24-1 to TRBJ2-5, with a possible D match to TRBD1 (6 bases). CDR3 length equals 14 residues. CDR1 KGHDR and CDR2 SFDVKD come from the germline V gene. Trimming took 12 bases from V and 3 from J, leaving 19 bases between them. CDR3 loop: CAASTGPGKETQYF. The CDR3 nucleotides read TGTGCCGCTTCGACAGGCCCGGGAAAAGAGACCCAGTACTTC.

This clonotype is categorized as medium-sized. V is TRBV2 and J is TRBJ1-5; no definite D call. V was shortened by 4 bases and J by 1 base, with 8 bases between the two germline ends. The CDR3 totals 14 residues. The germline V gene has CDR1 SNHLY and CDR2 FYNNEI. CDR3: CASSVQGSNQPQHF. In DNA form, the CDR3 reads TGTGCCAGCAGTGTTCAAGGCAGCAATCAGCCCCAGCATTTT.

The chain combines TRBV7-9 with TRBJ2-4, with 8 bases matching TRBD1. CDR1 and CDR2 from the germline V gene are SEHNR and FQNEAQ (reference sequence). With 4 bases clipped from V and 4 bases from J, the junction kept 9 bases outside the gene matches. This CDR3 has 16 residues. The CDR3 loop is CASSSDQGARKNIQYF. The CDR3 DNA is TGTGCCAGCAGCTCAGACCAGGGGGCGCGGAAAAACATTCAGTACTTC.

This clonotype was seen a handful of times. V is TRBV12-3 or TRBV12-4 and J is TRBJ2-1, with D possibly matching TRBD1 (7 bases). The V end was cut by 3 bases, the J end by 2 bases, with 11 bases between. CDR3 length: 15 residues. The CDR3 region is CASSFQGGTYNEQFF. The CDR3 DNA sequence: TGTGCCAGCAGTTTTCAGGGGGGAACCTACAATGAGCAGTTCTTC.

This clonotype was seen just once. CDR3 nucleotide sequence: TGTGCCAGCAGCCGAACGGGAGGGGCCCAAAGCTCCTACAATGAGCAGTTCTTC. Its translation is CASSRTGGAQSSYNEQFF. The rearrangement links TRBV7-2 to TRBJ2-1, with 8 bases fitting TRBD2. This CDR3 has 18 residues. V dropped 5 bases and J dropped 0; count of bases not matched to a gene: 12. Germline CDR1 SGHTA, CDR2 FQGNSA.

The J gene is TRBJ2-5, the V gene TRBV24-1, with TRBD2 matching over 7 bases. The trim removed 9 bases at V and 6 bases at J, leaving 6 bases unmatched. The CDR3 is made up of 12 amino acids. The V gene's germline CDR1 is KGHDR and CDR2 SFDVKD. The CDR3 DNA reads as TGTGCCACCGGGGGAGGGACGCAGACCCAGTACTTC. Its translation is CATGGGTQTQYF.

This clonotype was observed a handful of times. This chain connects TRBV7-9 to TRBJ2-2; D unresolved. V was clipped by 1 base and J by 9 bases, with 15 bases between them. The germline V gene encodes CDR1 SEHNR and CDR2 FQNEAQ (reference sequence). The length of the CDR3 is 15 residues. CDR3 sequence reads: CASSLDAPVGRELFF. CDR3 nucleotide sequence: TGTGCCAGCAGCTTAGATGCACCAGTTGGTCGGGAGCTGTTTTTT.

The table lists this clonotype with many counts. This chain uses TRBV18 with TRBJ1-2; TRBD1 agrees at 8 bases. CDR3 size: 13 residues. Germline CDR1 is KGHSH and CDR2 is LQKENI. Unmatched junction bases numbered 0, after V lost 2 bases and J lost 4 bases. CDR3 coding DNA: TGTGCCAGCTCACCAGGGACAGGCTATGGCTACACCTTC. It is translated as CASSPGTGYGYTF.

This clonotype was detected a few times. V and J are TRBV2 and TRBJ2-1; D possibly corresponds to TRBD2 (5 bases). Trimming took 8 bases from V and 9 from J, leaving 20 bases between them. The CDR3 loop spans 14 amino acids. The germline gives CDR1 SNHLY, CDR2 FYNNEI. In nucleotides, the CDR3 is TGTGCCAGCGAACTAGAAAGGCTGGATGGTGAGCAGTTCTTC. Residues: CASELERLDGEQFF.

V and J are TRBV3-1 and TRBJ2-7; D remains ambiguous. From germline, CDR1 is LGHDT and CDR2 YNNKEL (reference sequence). V dropped 0 bases and J dropped 0 bases, with 12 bases sitting between them. This CDR3 has 16 amino acids. The CDR3 is CASSQEGAPSSYEQYF. CDR3 in DNA: TGTGCCAGCAGCCAAGAAGGCGCTCCGAGCTCCTACGAGCAGTACTTC.

The rearrangement joins TRBV4-1 to TRBJ1-4, with TRBD1 matching over 11 bases. The CDR3 is 16 residues long. With V trimmed by 4 bases and J by 8 bases, 9 bases remained unmatched. Per germline, CDR1 MGHRA and CDR2 YSYEKL. The CDR3, as DNA: TGCGCCAGCAGCCTCCAAGGGACAGGGGGTGGAGAAAAACTGTTTTTT. Translating it yields CASSLQGTGGGEKLFF.

V gene TRBV7-2 combines with J gene TRBJ2-2, with unresolved D. Trimming removed 6 bases from V and 5 bases from J, with 13 bases in between. Germline V gene lookup returns CDR1 SGHTA and CDR2 FQGNSA. CDR3 size: 14 residues. DNA for the CDR3: TGTGCCAGCAGTCAATCGCGTGGAACCGGGGAGCTGTTTTTT. It translates to CASSQSRGTGELFF.

This clonotype appeared a single time. This chain connects TRBV5-6 to TRBJ1-2; D is uncertain. Germline-derived CDR1 and CDR2 are SGHDT and YYEEEE. The CDR3 has 15 amino acids. V gave up 1 base and J gave up 5 bases, with 15 bases separating them. Here the CDR3 DNA reads TGTGCCAGCAGCTTGCGGCAGGTCGGCTTATATGGCTACACCTTC. Protein: CASSLRQVGLYGYTF.

This chain uses TRBV10-1 with TRBJ1-1; D not certain. The CDR3 is 14 residues long. Germline lookup yields CDR1 WNHNN and CDR2 SYGVQD (reference sequence). V lost 6 bases and J 6 bases, leaving 17 bases between the germline ends. The CDR3 region has the DNA TGCGCCAGCAGGGTTGATCTTTATGATTCTGAAGCTTTCTTT. It specifies CASRVDLYDSEAFF.

This clonotype was seen more than once but under ten times. The V call is TRBV12-3 or TRBV12-4, the J call TRBJ2-1; D may be TRBD2 (5 bases). The CDR3 contains 14 residues. Trimming shortened V by 7 bases and J by 0 bases, and 10 bases separated the two germline ends. CDR3 in DNA: TGTGCCAGCACCGTAGCGTCCTCCTACAATGAGCAGTTCTTC. It encodes CASTVASSYNEQFF.

This clonotype occurred many times. As DNA, the CDR3 is TGTGCCAGCAGCCCAGAGGGGCCACGGCAGACCCAGTACTTC. Its protein product is CASSPEGPRQTQYF. The gene calls are TRBV7-9 and TRBJ2-5; TRBD1 or TRBD2 may be the D gene (5 bases each). V lost 5 bases, J lost 6 bases, and 16 bases lay in between. CDR3 size: 14 residues. Germline V gene lookup returns CDR1 SEHNR and CDR2 FQNEAQ (reference sequence). Complete variable domain (other parts from reference TRBV7-9 and TRBJ2-5): DTGVSQNPRHKITKRGQNVTFRCDPISEHNRLYWYRQTLGQGPEFLTYFQNEAQLEKSRLLSDRFSAERPKGSFSTLEIQRTEQGDSAMYLCASSPEGPRQTQYFGPGTRLLVL.

The J gene is TRBJ2-7, the V gene TRBV15; D may match TRBD1 or TRBD2 (5 bases each). The CDR3 runs 12 residues. The V and J ends lost 1 base and 4 bases respectively, with 5 bases between them. Germline CDR1 reads LNHNV; CDR2 reads YYDKDF (reference sequence). CDR3 nucleotide sequence: TGTGCCACCAGCAGAGGGGGGTACGAGCAGTACGTC. As protein: CATSRGGYEQYV.

This clonotype was counted between two and nine times. This sequence joins TRBV5-1 and TRBJ2-5; D gene ambiguous. The CDR3 is made up of 12 amino acids. With 4 bases removed from V and 0 bases from J, the gap between germline ends came to 4 bases. The V gene's germline CDR1 is SGHRS and CDR2 YFSETQ. This CDR3 reads CASSGNQETQYF. The CDR3 region has the DNA TGCGCCAGCAGCGGGAACCAAGAGACCCAGTACTTC.

V is TRBV5-1 and J is TRBJ1-6; maybe TRBD1 (6 bases). This CDR3 is built from 16 residues. V was trimmed by 0 bases and J by 6 bases, leaving 13 bases between them. The germline V gene encodes CDR1 SGHRS and CDR2 YFSETQ. The CDR3 protein is CASSLDPTGRNSPLHF. Written as DNA, the CDR3 is TGCGCCAGCAGCTTGGACCCGACAGGCCGTAATTCACCCCTCCACTTT.

The chain has TRBV12-3 or TRBV12-4 and TRBJ1-4, with D maybe TRBD1 (5 bases). The CDR3 runs 12 residues. V was trimmed by 8 bases and J by 8 bases, leaving 12 bases between them. CDR3 sequence: CASGREGEKLFF. Here the CDR3 DNA reads TGTGCCAGCGGCAGGGAAGGGGAAAAACTGTTTTTT.